These 13 T cell receptor beta chains originate from one sample sequenced in a study of long-term antiretroviral therapy in people with HIV. The assay used was immunoSEQ (version v3.0), run at survey level. The table came from immunoSEQ multiplex PCR; TCRdb's copy has only in-frame clones and leaves some out. Of 15,000 or so clones in the sample, about 87% are singletons; the top ten hold roughly a fifth. The sample here was unsorted PBMCs, taken 2.1 years after starting antiretroviral therapy. The receptors shown here come from a woman aged 40 to 50 with HIV.

The chain carries TRBV20-1 and TRBJ2-3; no reliable D call. Trimming pared 6 bases from V and 9 bases from J, leaving 13 bases between. The CDR3 runs 11 residues. CDR1 is DFQATT and CDR2 is SNEGSKA in the germline V gene (reference sequence). CDR3 region: CSAATGETQYF. CDR3 DNA sequence: TGCAGTGCCGCAACCGGAGAAACGCAGTATTTT.

CDR3 protein: CASSTRGAGAGELFF. In DNA, the CDR3 is TGTGCCAGCAGCACCCGGGGGGCCGGAGCCGGGGAGCTGTTTTTT. This rearrangement joins TRBV11-3 to TRBJ2-2, with D possibly being TRBD2 (7 bases). CDR1 and CDR2 (germline): SGHNT, YENEEA. The CDR3 covers 15 residues. V was clipped by 5 bases and J by 6 bases, with 16 bases between them.

In regard to this clone: The sample contains more than one DNA sequence encoding this CDR3. V is TRBV6-5 and J is TRBJ1-2; D possibly corresponds to TRBD1 (5 bases). The CDR3 extends over 12 amino acids. The V gene lost 2 bases and the J gene lost 11 bases, with 12 bases spanning the gap. Germline V gives CDR1 MNHEY, CDR2 SVGAGI. CDR3 coding DNA: TGTGCCAGCAGTTACGTGGGGGGAGGGTACACCTTC. Amino acid sequence: CASSYVGGGYTF.

V is TRBV18 and J is TRBJ1-1; 8 nucleotides match TRBD1. Trimming removed 3 bases from V and 4 bases from J; junction bases left unmatched: 10. The CDR3 runs to 16 residues. Germline values: CDR1 KGHSH, CDR2 LQKENI. The CDR3 DNA reads TGTGCCAGCTCACCCGCGGACAGGGTATCGGTCACTGAAGCTTTCTTT. Protein: CASSPADRVSVTEAFF.

The chain uses TRBV10-3 and TRBJ1-2, with TRBD1 matching over 7 bases. CDR1 and CDR2 (germline): ENHRY, SYGVKD. CDR3 length equals 13 residues. V lost 7 bases, J lost 3 bases, and 5 bases stayed unmatched. The CDR3 sequence is CAITPGTDYGYTF. The CDR3 DNA is TGTGCCATCACCCCCGGGACAGACTATGGCTACACCTTC.

The chain links TRBV5-1 to TRBJ1-1; D is possibly TRBD1 (5 bases). The V gene lost 0 bases and the J gene lost 3 bases, with 12 bases spanning the gap. CDR1 is SGHRS and CDR2 is YFSETQ in the germline V gene. The CDR3 totals 15 residues. The CDR3 reads CASSLVGEWDTEAFF. As DNA, the CDR3 is TGCGCCAGCAGCTTGGTGGGGGAATGGGACACTGAAGCTTTCTTT.

The chain recombines TRBV6-6 with TRBJ2-3; 7 bases align to TRBD2. The germline V gene encodes CDR1 MNHNY and CDR2 SVGAGI (reference sequence). This CDR3 has 15 residues. V gave up 2 bases and J gave up 7 bases; unmatched junction bases: 9. This CDR3 reads CASSYVGTTRNTQYF. CDR3 bases: TGTGCCAGCAGTTACGTAGGGACTACTCGAAATACGCAGTATTTT.

This chain joins TRBV19 and TRBJ2-3; 7 positions match TRBD2. The germline V gene has CDR1 LNHDA and CDR2 SQIVND (reference sequence). The trim removed 7 bases at V and 6 bases at J, leaving 13 bases unmatched. The CDR3 runs 15 residues. The CDR3 sequence is CASTEVLALSDTQYF. Written as DNA, the CDR3 is TGTGCCAGTACCGAGGTACTAGCGTTGTCGGATACGCAGTATTTT.

The chain couples TRBV6-5 to TRBJ2-7, with 8 bases fitting TRBD1. The J segment lost 4 bases and the V segment lost 8 bases, leaving 7 bases of the junction unmatched. The germline V gene encodes CDR1 MNHEY and CDR2 SVGAGI. The CDR3 has 13 residues. CDR3 DNA: TGTGCCAGCGCGAGAGGACAGGGTTACGAGCAGTACTTC. This codes for CASARGQGYEQYF.

This clone is a singleton in its sample. The gene calls are TRBV21-1 and TRBJ1-1; the listed D gene, TRBD1, was not tested against the DNA. TRBV21-1 counts as a pseudogene. CDR3 length equals 12 residues. The CDR3 bases are TGTGCCAGCAGCGCCTGGGACAGCGAAGCTTTCTTT. Protein sequence: CASSAWDSEAFF.

CDR3 nucleotide sequence: TGTGCCAGCTCACTGTTAGGGGATGGCAATCAGCCCCAGCATTTT. It codes for CASSLLGDGNQPQHF. This chain links TRBV18 with TRBJ1-5; D may be TRBD1 (5 bases). V was trimmed by 4 bases and J by 2 bases, leaving 12 bases between them. Germline V gene lookup returns CDR1 KGHSH and CDR2 LQKENI. The CDR3 totals 15 residues.

A single count supports this clone. This chain joins TRBV9 and TRBJ2-7, with TRBD2 matching 7 bases. The CDR3 runs 16 residues. The ends lost 4 bases at V and 2 bases at J; junction bases unmatched: 12. Germline V gene lookup returns CDR1 SGDLS and CDR2 YYNGEE. The CDR3, as DNA: TGTGCCAGCAGCCCCCGGGGAGCGGGGTTTCCCTACGAGCAGTACTTC. This codes for CASSPRGAGFPYEQYF.

This rearrangement joins TRBV7-2 to TRBJ2-7, with D tentatively TRBD2 (5 bases). The CDR3 is 15 amino acids. CDR1 SGHTA and CDR2 FQGNSA come from the germline V gene. Trimming left V 5 bases short and J 2 bases short, with 16 bases between. CDR3 in DNA: TGTGCCAGCAGCCAGCCTCGCGGGTTTCCCTACGAGCAGTACTTC. Amino acid sequence: CASSQPRGFPYEQYF.